This TCR beta chain was observed in a study of cytomegalovirus exposure and HLA in healthy donors. It was with 60 Vbeta and 13 Jbeta primers that the PCR ran. The repertoire was sequenced with immunoSEQ multiplex PCR; TCRdb's copy has only in-frame clones and lacks some. The table shows 100,000 to 150,000 clones, with 73% occurring only once. Whole-study results and caveats: Cytomegalovirus status was reportedly diagnosed by the classifier with high sensitivity and specificity. The presence/absence work took it that sequencing depth was about the same across donors. It was reported that TCR beta sequences correctly inferred the HLA-A and HLA-B alleles for most subjects. Three of the chains that were CMV-associated were confirmed in vitro to be specific for CMV antigens.

Comments on this clone: Its antigen remains unidentified.

This CDR3 has 13 residues. The germline V and J ends were trimmed by 4 bases and 4 bases, with 9 bases remaining between them. CDR1 and CDR2 from the germline V gene are PRHDT and FYEKMQ (reference sequence). This sequence joins TRBV13 and TRBJ2-3, with D perhaps matching TRBD2 (6 bases). The sequenced sample was PBMCs. The sequence was collected from a man aged 60 to 75 in good health and CMV-seropositive. Here the CDR3 DNA reads TGTGCCAGCAGCTGGGGAGGTTCAGATACGCAGTATTTT. It is translated as CASSWGGSDTQYF. Looking up the rest from reference TRBV13 and TRBJ2-3 gives the full variable domain: AAGVIQSPRHLIKEKRETATLKCYPIPRHDTVYWYQQGPGQDPQFLISFYEKMQSDKGSIPDRFSAQQFSDYHSELNMSSLELGDSALYFCASSWGGSDTQYFGPGTRLTVL.